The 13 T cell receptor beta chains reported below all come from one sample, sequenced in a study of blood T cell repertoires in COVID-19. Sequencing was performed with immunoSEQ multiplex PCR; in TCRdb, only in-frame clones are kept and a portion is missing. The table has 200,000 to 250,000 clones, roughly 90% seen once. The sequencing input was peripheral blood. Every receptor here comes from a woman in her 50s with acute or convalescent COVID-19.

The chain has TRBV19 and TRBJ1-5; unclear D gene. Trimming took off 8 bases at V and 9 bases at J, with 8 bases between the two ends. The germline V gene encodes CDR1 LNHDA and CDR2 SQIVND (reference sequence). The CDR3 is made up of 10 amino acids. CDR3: CASPGRPQHF. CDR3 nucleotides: TGTGCCAGTCCGGGGAGGCCCCAGCATTTT.

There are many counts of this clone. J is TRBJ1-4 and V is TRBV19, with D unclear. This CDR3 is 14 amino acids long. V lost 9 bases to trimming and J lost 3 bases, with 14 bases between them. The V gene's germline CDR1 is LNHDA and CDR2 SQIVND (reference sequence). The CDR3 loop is CASSGSSSNEKLFF. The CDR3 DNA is TGTGCCAGCAGTGGGAGCAGCTCTAATGAAAAACTGTTTTTT.

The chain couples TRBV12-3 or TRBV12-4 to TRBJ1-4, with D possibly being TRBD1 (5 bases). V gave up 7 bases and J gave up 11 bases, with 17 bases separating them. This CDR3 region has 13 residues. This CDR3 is CASMGTGVVKLFF. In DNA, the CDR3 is TGTGCCAGCATGGGAACGGGGGTTGTGAAACTGTTTTTT.

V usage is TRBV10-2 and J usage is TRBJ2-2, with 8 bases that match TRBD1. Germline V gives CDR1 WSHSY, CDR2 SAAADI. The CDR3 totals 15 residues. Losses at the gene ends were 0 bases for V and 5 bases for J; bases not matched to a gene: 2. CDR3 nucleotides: TGCGCCAGCAGTGAGTCTGACAGGGGAACCGGGGAGCTGTTTTTT. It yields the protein CASSESDRGTGELFF.

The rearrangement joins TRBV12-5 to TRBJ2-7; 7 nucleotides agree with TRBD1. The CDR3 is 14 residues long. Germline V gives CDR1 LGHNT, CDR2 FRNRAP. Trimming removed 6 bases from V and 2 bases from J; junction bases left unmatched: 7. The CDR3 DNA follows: TGTGCTAGTGGCGCCGGGACAGTACCCTACGAGCAGTACTTC. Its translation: CASGAGTVPYEQYF.

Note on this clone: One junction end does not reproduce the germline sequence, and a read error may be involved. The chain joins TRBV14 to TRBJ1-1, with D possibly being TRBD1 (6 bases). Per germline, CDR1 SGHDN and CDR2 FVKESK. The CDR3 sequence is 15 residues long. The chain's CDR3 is CASSQGGVRFKEAFF. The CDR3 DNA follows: TGTGCCAGCAGTCAAGGGGGGGTTCGGTTTAAAGAAGCTTTCTTT.

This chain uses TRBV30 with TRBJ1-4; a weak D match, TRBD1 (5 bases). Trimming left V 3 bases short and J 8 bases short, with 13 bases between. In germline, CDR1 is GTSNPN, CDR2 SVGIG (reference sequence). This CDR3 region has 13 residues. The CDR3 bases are TGTGCCTGGAGCGGCGGGGGTCGGGAAAAACTGTTTTTT. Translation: CAWSGGGREKLFF.

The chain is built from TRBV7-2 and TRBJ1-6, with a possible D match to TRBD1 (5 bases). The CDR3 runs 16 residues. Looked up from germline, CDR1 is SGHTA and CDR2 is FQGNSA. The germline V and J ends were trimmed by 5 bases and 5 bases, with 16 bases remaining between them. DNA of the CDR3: TGTGCCAGCAGCCCCTTTGCGCAGGGTAATAATTCACCCCTCCACTTT. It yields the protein CASSPFAQGNNSPLHF.

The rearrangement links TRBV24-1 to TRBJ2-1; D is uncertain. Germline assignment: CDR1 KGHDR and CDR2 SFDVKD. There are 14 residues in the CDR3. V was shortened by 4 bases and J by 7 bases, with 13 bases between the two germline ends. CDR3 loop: CATSEISGRNEQFF. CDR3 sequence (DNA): TGTGCCACCAGTGAGATATCAGGTCGGAATGAGCAGTTCTTC.

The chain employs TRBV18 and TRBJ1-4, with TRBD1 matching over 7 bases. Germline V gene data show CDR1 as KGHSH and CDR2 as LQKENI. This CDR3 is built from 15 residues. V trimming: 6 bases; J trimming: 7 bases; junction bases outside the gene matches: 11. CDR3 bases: TGTGCCAGCTCCCCGGACAGGTTTCGGGGTGAAAAACTGTTTTTT. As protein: CASSPDRFRGEKLFF.

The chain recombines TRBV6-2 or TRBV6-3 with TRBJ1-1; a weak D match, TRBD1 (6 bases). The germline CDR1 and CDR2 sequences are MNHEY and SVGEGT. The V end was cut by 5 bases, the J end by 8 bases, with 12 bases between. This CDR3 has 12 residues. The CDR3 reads CASSPGQLEAFF. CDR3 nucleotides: TGTGCCAGCAGTCCAGGACAGTTGGAAGCTTTCTTT.

The CDR3 loop is CASSRGTYEQYF. The CDR3 bases are TGTGCCAGCAGCCGGGGGACCTACGAGCAGTACTTC. The chain couples TRBV11-3 to TRBJ2-7; tentatively, D is TRBD2 (6 bases). The germline V gene encodes CDR1 SGHNT and CDR2 YENEEA. The CDR3 loop spans 12 amino acids. V was cut by 5 bases and J by 2 bases, with 7 bases left in between.

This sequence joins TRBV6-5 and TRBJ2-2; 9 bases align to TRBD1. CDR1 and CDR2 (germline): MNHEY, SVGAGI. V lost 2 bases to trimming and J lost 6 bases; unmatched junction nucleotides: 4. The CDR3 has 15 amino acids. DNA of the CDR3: TGTGCCAGCAGTTACGGGGACAGGGAGGCCGGGGAGCTGTTTTTT. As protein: CASSYGDREAGELFF.